This passage covers 9 T cell receptor beta chains from one sample sequenced in a study of CD8 T cell repertoires and HIV-1 epitope variants. Method: immunoSEQ multiplex PCR; TCRdb's copy keeps in-frame clones and lacks some. The table records 5,500 or so clones, under 70% of them present only once. Antigen specificity for these receptors is unknown. Sequencing used cultured CD8+ T cells derived from PBMCs. These receptors were obtained from a male donor with HIV.

This clone was seen only a few times. This chain joins TRBV4-3 and TRBJ2-1, with a tentative D call TRBD1 (5 bases). Germline assignment: CDR1 LGHNA and CDR2 YSLEER. With 4 bases removed from V and 2 bases from J, the gap between germline ends came to 12 bases. This CDR3 has 15 residues. The CDR3 spells CASSLNRITYNEQFF. DNA of the CDR3: TGCGCCAGCAGCCTAAACAGGATTACCTACAATGAGCAGTTCTTC.

In this sample, this clone turned up once. This chain joins TRBV6-5 and TRBJ2-7; 7 positions match TRBD2. Germline assignment: CDR1 MNHEY and CDR2 SVGAGI. After removal of 3 bases from V and 4 bases from J, the junction contained 6 bases not matched to a gene. This CDR3 has 14 amino acids. CDR3 nucleotides: TGTGCCAGCAGTTATACCGGGGGGTCTTACGAGCAGTACTTC. Amino acids: CASSYTGGSYEQYF.

This chain uses TRBV28 with TRBJ1-1; 7 positions match TRBD1. The ends lost 6 bases at V and 3 bases at J; junction bases unmatched: 19. CDR3 size: 18 residues. Germline loops: CDR1 MDHEN, CDR2 SYDVKM. The chain's CDR3 is CASRDPKTGLIAHTEAFF. CDR3 in DNA: TGTGCCAGCAGAGACCCCAAGACAGGGCTTATTGCCCACACTGAAGCTTTCTTT.

The genes are TRBV6-5 and TRBJ2-7, with D possibly called TRBD1 or TRBD2 (5 bases each). Germline values: CDR1 MNHEY, CDR2 SVGAGI. V lost 5 bases to trimming and J lost 5 bases, with 16 bases between them. The CDR3 contains 14 residues. CDR3 nucleotides: TGTGCCAGCAGTCCGGGACCCACCGGGAACGAGCAGTACTTC. This codes for CASSPGPTGNEQYF.

This chain links TRBV7-9 with TRBJ2-1, with 10 bases matching TRBD2. The germline CDR1 and CDR2 sequences are SEHNR and FQNEAQ (reference sequence). The CDR3 totals 15 residues. Losses at the gene ends were 7 bases for V and 4 bases for J; bases not matched to a gene: 7. CDR3 region: CASIRAGGLYNEQFF. The CDR3 DNA reads as TGTGCCAGCATCCGAGCGGGAGGGCTATACAATGAGCAGTTCTTC.

The chain joins TRBV12-5 to TRBJ1-6; 8 bases fit TRBD1. This CDR3 has 18 amino acids. V lost 2 bases, J lost 5 bases, and 11 bases stayed unmatched. Looked up from germline, CDR1 is LGHNT and CDR2 is FRNRAP. The CDR3 loop reads CASGLPHPSGGHNSPLHF. In DNA, the CDR3 is TGTGCTAGTGGTTTGCCACACCCCTCAGGGGGCCATAATTCACCCCTCCACTTT. The variable domain in full, completed from reference TRBV12-5 and TRBJ1-6, reads DARVTQTPRHKVTEMGQEVTMRCQPILGHNTVFWYRQTMMQGLELLAYFRNRAPLDDSGMPKDRFSAEMPDATLATLKIQPSEPRDSAVYFCASGLPHPSGGHNSPLHFGNGTRLTVT.

This chain joins TRBV14 and TRBJ1-2; D is unclear. Trimming stripped 1 base from V and 8 bases from J, with 14 bases between. This CDR3 comprises 14 residues. Germline-derived CDR1 and CDR2 are SGHDN and FVKESK. This chain's CDR3 is CASSQVPSAGGYTF. In DNA form, the CDR3 reads TGTGCCAGCAGCCAAGTGCCCTCGGCGGGGGGCTACACCTTC.

For the CDR3, the DNA is TGCAGCGTTGAAGTGGTGGTTAGCGGGAGTATCGGGGAGCTGTTTTTT. It yields the protein CSVEVVVSGSIGELFF. The chain employs TRBV29-1 and TRBJ2-2; 9 bases are shared with TRBD2. Germline CDR1 reads SQVTM; CDR2 reads ANQGSEA. Trimming cost V 1 base and J 7 bases; bases outside gene matches: 10. The CDR3 covers 16 residues.

The chain joins TRBV6-6 to TRBJ2-7; D gene ambiguous. In germline, CDR1 is MNHNY, CDR2 SVGAGI (reference sequence). The V and J ends lost 5 bases and 0 bases respectively, with 14 bases between them. This CDR3 has 15 residues. CDR3 bases: TGTGCCAGCAGTCCCCCCGAGAAGGCCTCCTACGAGCAGTACTTC. Translation gives CASSPPEKASYEQYF.